The clone carrying this T cell receptor beta chain was observed at least ten times. In germline, CDR1 is SNHLY, CDR2 FYNNEI. V lost 5 bases to trimming and J lost 3 bases; unmatched junction nucleotides: 11. This CDR3 is 16 amino acids long. This sample stems from a study of Graves' ophthalmopathy and Graves' hyperthyroidism. Scientists amplified the TCR beta CDR3 regions from RNA transcripts. Scientists carried out first-round RT-PCR using HTBI primers and then a second-round multiplex PCR. TCRdb recomputed calls from the multiplex PCR reads with MiXCR, one row per CDR3 protein. The data show some 360,000 distinct CDR3 sequences, approximately 18% seen once.

The sample taken for sequencing was peripheral blood. This TCR derives from an adult woman with stable Graves' hyperthyroidism. This chain uses TRBV2 with TRBJ2-7, with 9 positions matching TRBD1. The CDR3 region has the DNA TGTGCCAGCAGTCGGGGACAGGGCATGGGATTCTACGAGCAGTACTTC. Translated, it gives CASSRGQGMGFYEQYF. The variable domain in full, with the rest retrieved from reference TRBV2 and TRBJ2-7, is EPEVTQTPSHQVTQMGQEVILRCVPISNHLYFYWYRQILGQKVEFLVSFYNNEISEKSEIFDDQFSVERPDGSNFTLKIRSTKLEDSAMYFCASSRGQGMGFYEQYFGPGTRLTVT.